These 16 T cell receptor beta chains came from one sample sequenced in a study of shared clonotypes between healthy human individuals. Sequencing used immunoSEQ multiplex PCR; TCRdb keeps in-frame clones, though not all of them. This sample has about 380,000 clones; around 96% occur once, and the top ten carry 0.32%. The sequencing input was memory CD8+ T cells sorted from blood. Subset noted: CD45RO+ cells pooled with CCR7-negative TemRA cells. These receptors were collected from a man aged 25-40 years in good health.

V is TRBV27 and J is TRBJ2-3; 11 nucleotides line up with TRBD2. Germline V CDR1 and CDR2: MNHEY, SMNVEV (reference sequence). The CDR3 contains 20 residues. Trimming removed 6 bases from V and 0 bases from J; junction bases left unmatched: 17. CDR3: CASRKVRGTSGLSSTDTQYF. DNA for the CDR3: TGTGCCAGCAGAAAAGTACGCGGGACTAGCGGCCTTTCTAGCACAGATACGCAGTATTTT.

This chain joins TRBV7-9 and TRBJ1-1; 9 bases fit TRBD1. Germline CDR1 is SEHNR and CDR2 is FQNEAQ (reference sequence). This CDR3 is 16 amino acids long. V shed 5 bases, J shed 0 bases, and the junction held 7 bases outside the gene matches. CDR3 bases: TGTGCCAGCAGCAGTAGGGGACAGGGAATGAACACTGAAGCTTTCTTT. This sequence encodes CASSSRGQGMNTEAFF.

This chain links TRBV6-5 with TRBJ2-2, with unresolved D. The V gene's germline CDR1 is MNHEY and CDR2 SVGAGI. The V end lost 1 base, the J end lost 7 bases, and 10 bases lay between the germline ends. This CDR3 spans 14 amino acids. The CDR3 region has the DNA TGTGCCAGCAGTTACTGGCTAGATGTCGGGGAGCTGTTTTTT. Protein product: CASSYWLDVGELFF.

The CDR3 is CASRVGLAYEQYF. For the CDR3, the DNA is TGTGCCAGCAGGGTAGGACTAGCCTACGAGCAGTACTTC. The rearrangement uses TRBV2 and TRBJ2-7, with 7 nucleotides matching TRBD2. The germline CDR1 and CDR2 sequences are SNHLY and FYNNEI. The junction had 4 bases not matched to a gene; V was cut back by 6 bases and J by 2 bases. The CDR3 totals 13 residues.

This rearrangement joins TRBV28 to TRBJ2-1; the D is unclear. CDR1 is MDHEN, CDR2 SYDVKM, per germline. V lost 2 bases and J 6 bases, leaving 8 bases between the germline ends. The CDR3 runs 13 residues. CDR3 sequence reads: CASSLRLGNEQFF. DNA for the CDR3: TGTGCCAGCAGTTTAAGGTTGGGCAATGAGCAGTTCTTC.

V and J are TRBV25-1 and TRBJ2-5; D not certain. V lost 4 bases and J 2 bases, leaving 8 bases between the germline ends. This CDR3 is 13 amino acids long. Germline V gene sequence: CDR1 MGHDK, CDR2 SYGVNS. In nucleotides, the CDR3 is TGTGCCAGCAGTGGATGGGTACAAGAGACCCAGTACTTC. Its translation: CASSGWVQETQYF.

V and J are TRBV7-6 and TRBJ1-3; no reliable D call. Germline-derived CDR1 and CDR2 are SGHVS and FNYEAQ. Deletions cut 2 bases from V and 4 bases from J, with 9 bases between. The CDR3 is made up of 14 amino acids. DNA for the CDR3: TGTGCCAGCAGCTTACTGGCGGCCGGAAACACCATATATTTT. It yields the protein CASSLLAAGNTIYF.

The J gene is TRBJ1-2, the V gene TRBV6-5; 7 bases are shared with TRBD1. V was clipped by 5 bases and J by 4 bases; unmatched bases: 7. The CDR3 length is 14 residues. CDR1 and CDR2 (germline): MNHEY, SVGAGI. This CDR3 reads CASSSDRARYGYTF. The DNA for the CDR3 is TGTGCCAGCAGTAGCGACAGGGCCCGCTATGGCTACACCTTC.

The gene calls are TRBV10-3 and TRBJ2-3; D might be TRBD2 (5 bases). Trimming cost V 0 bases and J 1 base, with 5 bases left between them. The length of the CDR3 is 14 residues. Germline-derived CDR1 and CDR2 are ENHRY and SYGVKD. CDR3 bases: TGTGCCATCAGTGAGTCCGGGGGCACAGATACGCAGTATTTT. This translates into CAISESGGTDTQYF.

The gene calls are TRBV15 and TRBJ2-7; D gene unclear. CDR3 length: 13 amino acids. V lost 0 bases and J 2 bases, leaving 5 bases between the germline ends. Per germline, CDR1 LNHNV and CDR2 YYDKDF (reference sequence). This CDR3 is CATSRDRTYEQYF. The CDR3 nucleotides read TGTGCCACCAGCAGAGATCGAACCTACGAGCAGTACTTC.

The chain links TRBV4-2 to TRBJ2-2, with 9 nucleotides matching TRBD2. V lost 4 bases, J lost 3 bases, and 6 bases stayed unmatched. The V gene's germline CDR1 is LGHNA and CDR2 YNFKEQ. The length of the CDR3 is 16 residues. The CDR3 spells CASSRQREAYTGELFF. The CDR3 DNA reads TGTGCCAGCAGCCGACAGCGGGAGGCATACACCGGGGAGCTGTTTTTT.

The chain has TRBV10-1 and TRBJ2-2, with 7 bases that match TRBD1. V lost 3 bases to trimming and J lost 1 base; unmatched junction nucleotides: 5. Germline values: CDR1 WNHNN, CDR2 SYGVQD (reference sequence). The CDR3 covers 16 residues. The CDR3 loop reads CASSDPGQKNTGELFF. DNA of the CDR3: TGCGCCAGCAGTGACCCGGGACAGAAGAACACCGGGGAGCTGTTTTTT.

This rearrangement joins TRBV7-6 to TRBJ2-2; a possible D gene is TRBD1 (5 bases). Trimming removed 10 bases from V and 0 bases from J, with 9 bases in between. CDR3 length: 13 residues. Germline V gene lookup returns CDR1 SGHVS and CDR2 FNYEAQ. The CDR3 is CAISDTNTGELFF. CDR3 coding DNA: TGTGCCATCTCGGACACGAACACCGGGGAGCTGTTTTTT.

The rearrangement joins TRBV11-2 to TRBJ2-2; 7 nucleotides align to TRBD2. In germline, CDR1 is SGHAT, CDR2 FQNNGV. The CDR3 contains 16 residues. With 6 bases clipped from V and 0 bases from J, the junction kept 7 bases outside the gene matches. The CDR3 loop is CASRSASGTNTGELFF. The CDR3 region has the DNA TGTGCCAGCAGGTCGGCTAGCGGAACGAACACCGGGGAGCTGTTTTTT.

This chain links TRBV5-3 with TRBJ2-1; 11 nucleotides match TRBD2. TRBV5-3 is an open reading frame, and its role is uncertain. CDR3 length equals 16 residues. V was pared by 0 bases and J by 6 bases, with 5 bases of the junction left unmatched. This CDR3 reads CARSLEGLAVTNEQFF. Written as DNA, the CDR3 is TGTGCCAGAAGCTTGGAGGGACTAGCGGTCACCAATGAGCAGTTCTTC.

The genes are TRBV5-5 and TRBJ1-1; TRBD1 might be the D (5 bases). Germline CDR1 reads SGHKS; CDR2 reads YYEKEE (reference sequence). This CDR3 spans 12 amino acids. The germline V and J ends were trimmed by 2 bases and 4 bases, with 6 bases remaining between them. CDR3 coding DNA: TGTGCCAGCAGCTTACAGGTCACTGAAGCTTTCTTT. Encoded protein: CASSLQVTEAFF. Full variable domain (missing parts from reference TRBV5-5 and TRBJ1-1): DAGVTQSPTHLIKTRGQQVTLRCSPISGHKSVSWYQQVLGQGPQFIFQYYEKEERGRGNFPDRFSARQFPNYSSELNVNALLLGDSALYLCASSLQVTEAFFGQGTRLTVV.